Each of the 23 T cell receptor beta chains below was sequenced from the same sample in a study of blood T cell repertoires in COVID-19. TCRdb keeps only in-frame clones here, not all; method: immunoSEQ multiplex PCR. Of 250,000 or so clones in the sample, roughly nine tenths were seen once. The sequenced material came from PBMCs or T cells enriched from blood (not recorded which). The receptors were sampled from a human donor in a cohort exposed to, infected with or recovered from COVID-19 (not recorded which). The donor label of this sample is uncertain.

Comment on this clone: One junction end disagrees with the germline gene, perhaps due to a read error. The chain couples TRBV27 to TRBJ1-2, with D possibly being TRBD1 (6 bases). In germline, CDR1 is MNHEY, CDR2 SMNVEV (reference sequence). This CDR3 region has 13 residues. CDR3 DNA: TGTGCCAGTAAGTTGACCACTGCAGGGACACCTGTCTTC. Its translation is CASKLTTAGTPVF.

Concerning this clone itself: The junction departs from germline at one end; a sequencing error may be responsible. The J gene is TRBJ2-3, the V gene TRBV10-3; 8 bases are a match to TRBD2. CDR1 and CDR2 from the germline V gene are ENHRY and SYGVKD. The length of the CDR3 is 14 residues. This chain's CDR3 is CAINERAGVDTQYF. DNA for the CDR3: TGTGCCATCAATGAGCGAGCGGGGGTGGATACGCAGTATTTT.

The chain recombines TRBV19 with TRBJ1-1; D unclear. The CDR3 spans 13 residues. Germline-derived CDR1 and CDR2 are LNHDA and SQIVND (reference sequence). V lost 6 bases, J lost 6 bases, and 14 bases lay in between. The CDR3 DNA follows: TGTGCCAGTAGCCCCCGCGGCGCGGCTGAAGCTTTCTTT. Its protein is CASSPRGAAEAFF.

The chain links TRBV29-1 to TRBJ2-3, with TRBD1 matching 7 bases. From germline, CDR1 is SQVTM and CDR2 ANQGSEA. V was pared by 5 bases and J by 1 base, with 9 bases of the junction left unmatched. There are 15 residues in the CDR3. This chain's CDR3 is CSVKEFDRGTDTQYF. For the CDR3, the DNA is TGCAGCGTTAAGGAATTCGACAGGGGCACAGATACGCAGTATTTT.

This sequence joins TRBV7-9 and TRBJ2-5, with unresolved D. Per the germline V gene, CDR1 is SEHNR and CDR2 is FQNEAQ (reference sequence). This CDR3 is built from 14 residues. V lost 2 bases and J 1 base, leaving 8 bases between the germline ends. CDR3 region: CASSLLELQETQYF. DNA of the CDR3: TGTGCCAGCAGCTTACTGGAGCTCCAAGAGACCCAGTACTTC.

In its sample, this clone was seen a few times. This rearrangement joins TRBV4-1 to TRBJ1-5; D may be TRBD1 (5 bases). The CDR3 totals 15 residues. Germline values: CDR1 MGHRA, CDR2 YSYEKL. Trimming left V 1 base short and J 4 bases short, with 11 bases between. In nucleotides, the CDR3 is TGCGCCAGCAGCCAAGGAAAGGGGAATAATCAGCCCCAGCATTTT. It codes for CASSQGKGNNQPQHF.

The V call is TRBV6-5, the J call TRBJ1-6, with D unresolved. Germline CDR1 reads MNHEY; CDR2 reads SVGAGI. Trimming took off 6 bases at V and 9 bases at J, with 12 bases between the two ends. CDR3 length equals 13 residues. The CDR3 DNA sequence: TGTGCCAGCAGGAGGGAAATGGGTTCACCCCTCCACTTT. Amino acid sequence: CASRREMGSPLHF.

V usage is TRBV7-2 and J usage is TRBJ1-5, with 10 bases matching TRBD1. Germline V gene data show CDR1 as SGHTA and CDR2 as FQGNSA. The J segment lost 6 bases and the V segment lost 0 bases, leaving 2 bases of the junction unmatched. There are 15 residues in the CDR3. DNA for the CDR3: TGTGCCAGCAGCTTAGCGCGGACAGGGGGTCAGCCCCAGCATTTT. Translated, it gives CASSLARTGGQPQHF. The variable domain in full, completed from reference TRBV7-2 and TRBJ1-5, reads GAGVSQSPSNKVTEKGKDVELRCDPISGHTALYWYRQSLGQGLEFLIYFQGNSAPDKSGLPSDRFSAERTGGSVSTLTIQRTQQEDSAVYLCASSLARTGGQPQHFGDGTRLSIL.

The CDR3 DNA reads as TGTGCCAGCAGCTTAGGTAGCACAGGGCGAGCTTTCTTT. Amino acids: CASSLGSTGRAFF. The chain employs TRBV7-9 and TRBJ1-1; TRBD1 might be the D (6 bases). Germline V lookup: CDR1 SEHNR, CDR2 FQNEAQ (reference sequence). V gave up 1 base and J gave up 10 bases, with 13 bases separating them. This CDR3 spans 13 amino acids.

The chain combines TRBV12-5 with TRBJ2-2; 11 bases align to TRBD2. The V and J ends lost 1 base and 10 bases, in that order; junction bases with no gene match: 14. The CDR3 totals 18 residues. Germline CDR1 and CDR2: LGHNT and FRNRAP. The CDR3 DNA reads TGTGCTAGTGGTTTGGGCCTCCTAGCGGGGGGCCGCTCCCCGGAGCTGTTTTTT. Translating gives CASGLGLLAGGRSPELFF.

The chain couples TRBV19 to TRBJ1-3; D gene uncertain. The V end lost 0 bases, the J end lost 0 bases, and 6 bases lay between the germline ends. The CDR3 extends over 15 amino acids. CDR1 and CDR2 (germline): LNHDA, SQIVND (reference sequence). The CDR3 DNA reads as TGTGCCAGTAGTATAGACGCTACCTCTGGAAACACCATATATTTT. It encodes CASSIDATSGNTIYF.

The rearrangement joins TRBV21-1 to TRBJ1-2. TRBV21-1 is a recognized pseudogene. The CDR3 extends over 14 amino acids. This chain's CDR3 is CASSKVGANYGYTF. For the CDR3, the DNA is TGTGCCAGCAGCAAAGTCGGAGCTAACTATGGCTACACCTTC.

Notes on this clone: This same CDR3 is encoded by further DNA sequences in the sample. This chain connects TRBV20-1 to TRBJ2-3, with D hard to call. The ends were cut back, 5 bases at V and 6 bases at J, with 9 bases in the middle. The CDR3 runs 11 residues. CDR1 DFQATT and CDR2 SNEGSKA come from the germline V gene (reference sequence). CDR3 sequence (DNA): TGCAGTGCTTCGGGTGGGGATACGCAGTATTTT. It is translated as CSASGGDTQYF.

The chain couples TRBV7-9 to TRBJ1-4; a weak D match, TRBD1 (5 bases). CDR1 and CDR2 (germline): SEHNR, FQNEAQ (reference sequence). This CDR3 comprises 13 residues. The V and J ends lost 5 bases and 8 bases respectively, with 12 bases between them. The CDR3 nucleotides are TGTGCCAGCAGCCCGGAGGGGACGGAAAAACTGTTTTTT. Residues: CASSPEGTEKLFF.

This clone was found many times. The chain employs TRBV6-2 or TRBV6-3 and TRBJ2-2; D not certain. The germline CDR1 and CDR2 sequences are MNHEY and SVGEGT. The CDR3 has 16 residues. With 4 bases removed from V and 0 bases from J, the gap between germline ends came to 12 bases. DNA for the CDR3: TGTGCCAGCAGTTCCCCCGTCGGTGCGAACACCGGGGAGCTGTTTTTT. Its protein product is CASSSPVGANTGELFF.

The CDR3 DNA reads TGTGCCAGCAGCCCACTCCTCCGGGGTCGGGACACTGAAGCTTTCTTT. Amino acid sequence: CASSPLLRGRDTEAFF. The genes are TRBV3-1 (or the pseudogene TRBV3-2) and TRBJ1-1; D is ambiguous. V lost 4 bases and J 3 bases, leaving 18 bases between the germline ends. The CDR3 has 16 amino acids. Germline V gives CDR1 LGHDT, CDR2 YNNKEL (reference sequence).

J is TRBJ2-6 and V is TRBV18, with D hard to call. The CDR3 is 18 amino acids. V was trimmed by 6 bases and J by 2 bases, leaving 20 bases between them. Germline V gives CDR1 KGHSH, CDR2 LQKENI. Written as DNA, the CDR3 is TGTGCCAGCTCCCTGAGTCGAACAGTGACGGCTGGGGCCAACGTCCTGACTTTC. Its protein is CASSLSRTVTAGANVLTF.

This sequence joins TRBV3-1 (or the pseudogene TRBV3-2) and TRBJ2-3; the D gene is possibly TRBD2 (5 bases). The CDR3 contains 19 residues. The V and J ends lost 0 bases and 0 bases respectively, with 19 bases between them. Germline loops: CDR1 LGHDT, CDR2 YNNKEL (reference sequence). This CDR3 is CASSQELCEGLASTDTQYF. CDR3 DNA: TGTGCCAGCAGCCAAGAACTATGTGAGGGCCTGGCTAGCACAGATACGCAGTATTTT.

The chain has TRBV10-3 and TRBJ1-1; 8 bases line up with TRBD1. V lost 0 bases, J lost 5 bases, and 8 bases stayed unmatched. The CDR3 runs to 16 residues. Germline V lookup: CDR1 ENHRY, CDR2 SYGVKD. As DNA, the CDR3 is TGTGCCATCAGTGAGTCCCATACAGGGGGTGGAACTGAAGCTTTCTTT. It specifies CAISESHTGGGTEAFF.

The chain links TRBV5-4 to TRBJ2-3; TRBD2 matches at 14 bases. This CDR3 spans 19 amino acids. V lost 4 bases to trimming and J lost 0 bases; unmatched junction nucleotides: 10. Germline V gene sequence: CDR1 SGHNT, CDR2 YYREEE (reference sequence). CDR3 bases: TGTGCCAGCAGCGCCCCCAGACTAGCGGGGGGGCGGAGCACAGATACGCAGTATTTT. Protein: CASSAPRLAGGRSTDTQYF.

The CDR3 loop is CASSPASGETQYF. Here the CDR3 DNA reads TGTGCCAGCAGCCCAGCCTCCGGGGAGACCCAGTACTTC. The chain recombines TRBV3-1 (or the pseudogene TRBV3-2) with TRBJ2-5; D unclear. Germline V lookup: CDR1 LGHDT, CDR2 YNNKEL (reference sequence). V was cut by 4 bases and J by 5 bases, with 11 bases left in between. There are 13 residues in the CDR3.

V usage is TRBV2 and J usage is TRBJ1-2; D is unresolved. This CDR3 is 13 amino acids long. Trimming stripped 0 bases from V and 5 bases from J, with 7 bases between. CDR1 is SNHLY and CDR2 is FYNNEI in the germline V gene. The CDR3 protein is CASSEAPLYGYTF. The CDR3 DNA reads as TGTGCCAGCAGTGAAGCGCCCCTATATGGCTACACCTTC.

The gene calls are TRBV7-2 and TRBJ2-4; 12 bases match TRBD2. Per the germline V gene, CDR1 is SGHTA and CDR2 is FQGNSA. The V gene end was trimmed by 4 bases and the J gene end by 0 bases; junction bases not matched to a gene: 7. There are 18 residues in the CDR3. This chain's CDR3 is CASSSASGGARAKNIQYF. CDR3 nucleotide sequence: TGTGCCAGCAGCTCTGCTAGCGGGGGGGCAAGAGCCAAAAACATTCAGTACTTC.